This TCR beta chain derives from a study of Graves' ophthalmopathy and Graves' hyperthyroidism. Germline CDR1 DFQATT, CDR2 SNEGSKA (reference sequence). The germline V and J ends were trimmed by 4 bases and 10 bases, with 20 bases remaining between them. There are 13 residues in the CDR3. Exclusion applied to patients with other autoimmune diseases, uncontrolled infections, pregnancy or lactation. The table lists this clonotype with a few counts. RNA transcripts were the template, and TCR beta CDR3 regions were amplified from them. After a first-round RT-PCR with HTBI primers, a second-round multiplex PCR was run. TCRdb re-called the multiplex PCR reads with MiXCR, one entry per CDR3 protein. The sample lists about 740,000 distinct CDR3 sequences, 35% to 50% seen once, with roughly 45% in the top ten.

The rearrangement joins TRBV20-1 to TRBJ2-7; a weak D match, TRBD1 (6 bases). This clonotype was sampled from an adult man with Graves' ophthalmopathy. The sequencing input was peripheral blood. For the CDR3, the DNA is TGCAGTGCTACCTCGTCCTGGGGGCGCGAACAGTACTTC. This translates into CSATSSWGREQYF.